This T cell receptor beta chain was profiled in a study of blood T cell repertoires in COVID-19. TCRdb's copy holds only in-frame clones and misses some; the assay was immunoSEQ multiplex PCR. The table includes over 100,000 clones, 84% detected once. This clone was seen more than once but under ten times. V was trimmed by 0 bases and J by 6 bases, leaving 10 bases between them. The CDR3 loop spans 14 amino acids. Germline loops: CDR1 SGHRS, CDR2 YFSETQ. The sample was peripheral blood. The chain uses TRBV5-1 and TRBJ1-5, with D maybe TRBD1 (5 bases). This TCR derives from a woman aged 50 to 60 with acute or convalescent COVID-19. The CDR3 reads CASSLEGGGQPQHF. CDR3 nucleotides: TGCGCCAGCAGCTTGGAGGGCGGGGGTCAGCCCCAGCATTTT.